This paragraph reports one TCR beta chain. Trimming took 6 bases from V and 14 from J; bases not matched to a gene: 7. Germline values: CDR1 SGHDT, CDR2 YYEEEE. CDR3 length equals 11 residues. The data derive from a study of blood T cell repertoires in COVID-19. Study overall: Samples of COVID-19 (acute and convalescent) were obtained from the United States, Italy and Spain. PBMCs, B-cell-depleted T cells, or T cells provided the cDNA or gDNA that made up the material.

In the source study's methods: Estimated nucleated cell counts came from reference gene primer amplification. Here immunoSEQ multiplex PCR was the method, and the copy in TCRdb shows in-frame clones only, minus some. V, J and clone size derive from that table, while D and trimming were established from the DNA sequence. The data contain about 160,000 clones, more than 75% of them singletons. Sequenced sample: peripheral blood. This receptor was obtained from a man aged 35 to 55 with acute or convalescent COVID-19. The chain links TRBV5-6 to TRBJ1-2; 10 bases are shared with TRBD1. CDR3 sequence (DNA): TGTGCCAGCACCCGGGACAGGGGTTATACCTTC. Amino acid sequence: CASTRDRGYTF. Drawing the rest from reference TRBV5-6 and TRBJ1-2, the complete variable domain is DAGVTQSPTHLIKTRGQQVTLRCSPKSGHDTVSWYQQALGQGPQFIFQYYEEEERQRGNFPDRFSGHQFPNYSSELNVNALLLGDSALYLCASTRDRGYTFGSGTRLTVV.